The 32 T cell receptor beta chains presented below share a single source sample, sequenced in a study of identical twins. Each CDR3 protein is one row after TCRdb ran MiXCR on the 5' RACE reads. The table has hundreds of thousands of distinct CDR3 sequences, around 24% seen once. These data also featured in a second study, about yellow fever vaccine responses in identical twins.

The sequencing sample was made of CD4+ T cells sorted from blood. Receptor source: a woman younger than 35 in good health.

V and J are TRBV7-9 and TRBJ2-1; no definite D call. The CDR3 sequence is 16 residues long. The V and J ends lost 2 bases and 2 bases respectively, with 13 bases between them. CDR1 is SEHNR and CDR2 is FQNEAQ in the germline V gene (reference sequence). The CDR3 spells CASSLSSRLPYNEQFF. CDR3 in DNA: TGTGCCAGCAGCTTATCGTCAAGGTTGCCCTACAATGAGCAGTTCTTC.

The V and J genes are TRBV5-1 and TRBJ2-3; 12 bases fit TRBD2. The CDR3 totals 17 residues. CDR1 is SGHRS and CDR2 is YFSETQ in the germline V gene. Trimming took 0 bases from V and 1 from J; bases not matched to a gene: 3. CDR3 sequence: CASSLERLAGGTDTQYF. CDR3 bases: TGCGCCAGCAGCTTGGAGAGACTAGCGGGGGGCACAGATACGCAGTATTTT.

This sequence joins TRBV7-2 and TRBJ2-3; TRBD1 matches 11 bases. J lost 9 bases, V lost 4 bases, and 6 bases had no gene match. In germline, CDR1 is SGHTA, CDR2 FQGNSA. CDR3 size: 14 residues. In DNA form, the CDR3 reads TGTGCCAGCAGCTCGGGACAGGGGGGTTCGACGCAGTATTTT. As protein: CASSSGQGGSTQYF.

The gene calls are TRBV2 and TRBJ2-2, with D perhaps TRBD2 (5 bases). V lost 6 bases, J lost 0 bases, and 5 bases lay in between. The CDR3 is made up of 13 amino acids. Per the germline V gene, CDR1 is SNHLY and CDR2 is FYNNEI. CDR3 sequence reads: CASRDSNTGELFF. CDR3 coding DNA: TGTGCCAGCAGGGACTCGAACACCGGGGAGCTGTTTTTT.

V is TRBV7-9 and J is TRBJ2-1; 8 bases align to TRBD1. The CDR3 has 12 residues. V trimming: 5 bases; J trimming: 10 bases; junction bases outside the gene matches: 4. Per the germline V gene, CDR1 is SEHNR and CDR2 is FQNEAQ (reference sequence). The CDR3, as DNA: TGTGCCAGCAGCGCCAGGGGGCTAGAGCAGTTCTTC. Translated: CASSARGLEQFF.

The CDR3 sequence: CSAPRGSGRGTGELFF. The CDR3 nucleotides are TGCAGTGCCCCCAGGGGTAGCGGGAGGGGGACCGGGGAGCTGTTTTTT. The rearrangement uses TRBV20-1 and TRBJ2-2, with 11 bases lining up with TRBD2. V was pared by 6 bases and J by 5 bases, with 11 bases of the junction left unmatched. The CDR3 contains 16 residues. Germline CDR1 and CDR2: DFQATT and SNEGSKA (reference sequence).

This chain links TRBV11-1 with TRBJ2-7; unclear D gene. V shed 8 bases and J shed 6 bases, with 17 bases lying between them. Per germline, CDR1 SGHAT and CDR2 FQDESV (reference sequence). This CDR3 has 13 amino acids. The chain's CDR3 is CASSVGISFEQYF. CDR3 bases: TGTGCCAGCTCCGTGGGGATTTCGTTCGAGCAGTACTTC.

The V gene is TRBV20-1, the J gene TRBJ2-2, with TRBD2 matching 8 bases. Germline lookup yields CDR1 DFQATT and CDR2 SNEGSKA (reference sequence). The CDR3 sequence is 14 residues long. Trimming at V came to 3 bases and at J to 4 bases, leaving 4 bases not matched to a gene. CDR3 DNA sequence: TGCAGTGCTAGTCGGGGGGGAAGCACCGGGGAGCTGTTTTTT. Its protein is CSASRGGSTGELFF.

The V call is TRBV12-3 or TRBV12-4, the J call TRBJ2-5; possibly TRBD2 for D (5 bases). Trimming removed 8 bases at V and 3 bases at J, with 7 bases between. This CDR3 has 11 residues. The CDR3: CASGAEETQYF. The CDR3 region has the DNA TGTGCCAGCGGAGCGGAAGAGACCCAGTACTTC.

This chain links TRBV3-1 with TRBJ2-1; 8 bases agree with TRBD2. V gave up 8 bases and J gave up 9 bases; unmatched junction bases: 18. In germline, CDR1 is LGHDT, CDR2 YNNKEL (reference sequence). The CDR3 has 16 amino acids. Written as DNA, the CDR3 is TGTGCCAGCTCCAAAGCGGGGGCGGGAGAGTCTGGTGAGCAGTTCTTC. This gives the protein CASSKAGAGESGEQFF.

The V gene is TRBV5-1, the J gene TRBJ2-5; 9 nucleotides line up with TRBD1. Germline-derived CDR1 and CDR2 are SGHRS and YFSETQ. V was clipped by 0 bases and J by 5 bases; unmatched bases: 11. The CDR3 sequence is 17 residues long. In DNA form, the CDR3 reads TGCGCCAGCAGCTTGGCCGGGTCGACAGGGGGTCTGGAGACCCAGTACTTC. Its protein product is CASSLAGSTGGLETQYF.

In this sample, this clonotype turned up a few times. The V gene is TRBV5-1, the J gene TRBJ2-2, with D perhaps assigned TRBD1 or TRBD2 (6 bases each). The V end was cut by 1 base, the J end by 1 base, with 8 bases between. The CDR3 spans 15 residues. Germline CDR1 reads SGHRS; CDR2 reads YFSETQ. The CDR3 DNA sequence: TGCGCCAGCAGCTTGAAGGGGGGGAACACCGGGGAGCTGTTTTTT. Translation: CASSLKGGNTGELFF.

The chain carries TRBV12-3 or TRBV12-4 and TRBJ2-7; unclear D gene. Trimming removed 6 bases at V and 4 bases at J, with 10 bases between. This CDR3 has 12 amino acids. In nucleotides, the CDR3 is TGTGCCAGCAGCCCGGTTAGGTACGAGCAGTACTTC. Translating it yields CASSPVRYEQYF.

This clonotype occurred a few times. The chain combines TRBV15 with TRBJ2-7, with TRBD2 matching 11 bases. The junction had 8 bases not matched to a gene; V was cut back by 3 bases and J by 4 bases. Germline-derived CDR1 and CDR2 are LNHNV and YYDKDF (reference sequence). The CDR3 spans 16 residues. Written as DNA, the CDR3 is TGTGCCACCAGCAGCATGGGGACTAGCGGACTGTACGAGCAGTACTTC. Protein product: CATSSMGTSGLYEQYF.

The chain couples TRBV7-9 to TRBJ2-1; no definite D call. The germline CDR1 and CDR2 sequences are SEHNR and FQNEAQ (reference sequence). The V end was cut by 4 bases, the J end by 1 base, with 11 bases between. The CDR3 is 15 residues long. The CDR3 region has the DNA TGTGCCAGCAGCTGGCGCCAATTTTCCTACAATGAGCAGTTCTTC. This encodes CASSWRQFSYNEQFF.

This clonotype has just a few counts. This chain links TRBV28 with TRBJ2-1; tentative D call: TRBD2 (6 bases). There are 16 residues in the CDR3. V was cut by 5 bases and J by 0 bases, with 14 bases left in between. Looked up from germline, CDR1 is MDHEN and CDR2 is SYDVKM. The CDR3 coding sequence is TGTGCCAGCAGTCCCTCGGCGGGGAACTCCTACAATGAGCAGTTCTTC. As protein: CASSPSAGNSYNEQFF.

This rearrangement joins TRBV2 to TRBJ2-2; the D gene is possibly TRBD1 (6 bases). Deletions cut 4 bases from V and 4 bases from J, with 13 bases between. CDR3 size: 15 residues. Germline CDR1 is SNHLY and CDR2 is FYNNEI. The CDR3 DNA follows: TGTGCCAGCAGTGCCAGGGGCTTGATCACCGGGGAGCTGTTTTTT. It translates to CASSARGLITGELFF.

This clonotype was counted a few times. This chain joins TRBV12-3 or TRBV12-4 and TRBJ1-4; D is unresolved. Trimming pared 5 bases from V and 2 bases from J, leaving 9 bases between. CDR3 length: 14 amino acids. The CDR3 protein is CASSPGPTNEKLFF. In nucleotides, the CDR3 is TGTGCCAGCAGTCCTGGCCCGACTAATGAAAAACTGTTTTTT.

This clonotype was counted between two and nine times. This chain joins TRBV28 and TRBJ2-3; 8 positions agree with TRBD2. The ends lost 6 bases at V and 3 bases at J; junction bases unmatched: 11. Germline V gene sequence: CDR1 MDHEN, CDR2 SYDVKM. The CDR3 consists of 16 residues. CDR3 nucleotides: TGTGCCAGCAGCCTCCCGGGAGCGGGGGTGACAGATACGCAGTATTTT. It encodes CASSLPGAGVTDTQYF. Supplemented by reference TRBV28 and TRBJ2-3, the full variable domain reads DVKVTQSSRYLVKRTGEKVFLECVQDMDHENMFWYRQDPGLGLRLIYFSYDVKMKEKGDIPEGYSVSREKKERFSLILESASTNQTSMYLCASSLPGAGVTDTQYFGPGTRLTVL.

On this clonotype itself: Being one base from a much bigger clone, this may be a read error. The chain combines TRBV3-1 with TRBJ1-1, with 9 positions matching TRBD1. There are 14 residues in the CDR3. Looked up from germline, CDR1 is LGHDT and CDR2 is YNNKEL (reference sequence). The CDR3 region is CAGSRQGGNTEAFF. The CDR3 DNA reads as TGTGCCGGCAGCCGACAGGGGGGGAACACTGAAGCTTTCTTT.

The chain uses TRBV19 and TRBJ2-3; D tentatively fits TRBD1 or TRBD2 (6 bases each). The V end lost 7 bases, the J end lost 2 bases, and 10 bases lay between the germline ends. Germline assignment: CDR1 LNHDA and CDR2 SQIVND (reference sequence). The CDR3 is 13 amino acids. CDR3 protein: CASTGALTDTQYF. Here the CDR3 DNA reads TGTGCCAGTACGGGGGCCCTCACAGATACGCAGTATTTT.

This clonotype was picked up a small number of times. The chain has TRBV5-6 and TRBJ1-1, with D possibly TRBD1 on 6 matching bases. Germline CDR1 is SGHDT and CDR2 is YYEEEE. This CDR3 region has 14 residues. Trimming left V 3 bases short and J 6 bases short, with 15 bases between. CDR3 loop: CASSSRGSTAEAFF. DNA of the CDR3: TGTGCCAGCAGCTCCAGGGGAAGCACGGCTGAAGCTTTCTTT.

This rearrangement joins TRBV20-1 to TRBJ2-7; 11 nucleotides match TRBD2. The CDR3 sequence is 14 residues long. V gave up 5 bases and J gave up 8 bases; unmatched junction bases: 11. Germline lookup yields CDR1 DFQATT and CDR2 SNEGSKA (reference sequence). This CDR3 reads CSAPPLAGGEKQYV. For the CDR3, the DNA is TGCAGTGCTCCCCCGTTAGCGGGGGGGGAGAAGCAGTACGTC.

The table lists this clonotype with many counts. This chain joins TRBV7-8 and TRBJ2-3; no clear D gene. Trimming stripped 5 bases from V and 6 bases from J, with 12 bases between. CDR1 and CDR2 (germline): SGHVS, FQNEAQ. This CDR3 has 13 residues. CDR3 sequence (DNA): TGTGCCAGCAGCCCCCCCAGGTTGGATACGCAGTATTTT. This encodes CASSPPRLDTQYF. Using reference TRBV7-8 and TRBJ2-3 for the parts outside the CDR3, the full variable domain is GAGVSQSPRYKVAKRGQDVALRCDPISGHVSLFWYQQALGQGPEFLTYFQNEAQLDKSGLPSDRFFAERPEGSVSTLKIQRTQQEDSAVYLCASSPPRLDTQYFGPGTRLTVL.

The rearrangement uses TRBV6-1 and TRBJ1-4; no clear D. Germline V gives CDR1 MNHNS, CDR2 SASEGT. This CDR3 has 11 amino acids. The germline V and J ends were trimmed by 3 bases and 8 bases, with 4 bases remaining between them. Here the CDR3 DNA reads TGTGCCAGCAGTGATTGGGAAAAACTGTTTTTT. Amino acids: CASSDWEKLFF.

The table lists this clonotype with a few counts. The V call is TRBV29-1, the J call TRBJ2-3; D is undetermined. V lost 6 bases, J lost 2 bases, and 0 bases lay in between. There are 9 residues in the CDR3. Germline CDR1 SQVTM, CDR2 ANQGSEA. As DNA, the CDR3 is TGCAGCGTCACAGATACGCAGTATTTT. Its translation is CSVTDTQYF.

This clonotype turned up a few times. The chain joins TRBV2 to TRBJ1-2, with a possible D match to TRBD1 (6 bases). Trimming cost V 6 bases and J 7 bases, with 12 bases left between them. CDR1 is SNHLY, CDR2 FYNNEI, per germline. CDR3 length: 12 amino acids. CDR3 nucleotides: TGTGCCAGCAGGCCCACAGGGCCTGGCTACACCTTC. Amino acid sequence: CASRPTGPGYTF.

The rearrangement joins TRBV12-3 or TRBV12-4 to TRBJ1-6; perhaps TRBD1 as D (6 bases). V lost 7 bases and J lost 10, with 14 bases in between. The CDR3 contains 13 residues. The CDR3 DNA follows: TGTGCCAGCACCCCGGGGGCAGGATCACCCCTCCACTTT. It encodes CASTPGAGSPLHF.

The V call is TRBV28, the J call TRBJ1-2, with D perhaps matching TRBD1 (5 bases). Trimming cost V 4 bases and J 4 bases, with 10 bases left between them. Germline V gene lookup returns CDR1 MDHEN and CDR2 SYDVKM. The CDR3 sequence is 13 residues long. The CDR3 DNA sequence: TGTGCCAGCAGTTCAGAGGGGCCCTATGGCTACACCTTC. It encodes CASSSEGPYGYTF.

This clonotype came up many times. The chain links TRBV4-2 to TRBJ2-1; TRBD2 matches 7 bases. Germline V gene lookup returns CDR1 LGHNA and CDR2 YNFKEQ. This CDR3 has 15 residues. Losses at the gene ends were 2 bases for V and 8 bases for J; bases not matched to a gene: 9. The chain's CDR3 is CASSQKDGSGDEQFF. The CDR3 DNA sequence: TGTGCCAGCAGCCAAAAAGACGGGAGCGGGGATGAGCAGTTCTTC.

The V and J genes are TRBV7-9 and TRBJ2-3; 10 bases line up with TRBD1. Per the germline V gene, CDR1 is SEHNR and CDR2 is FQNEAQ (reference sequence). The trim removed 5 bases at V and 1 base at J, leaving 6 bases unmatched. The CDR3 is 16 residues long. The CDR3 DNA reads as TGTGCCAGCAGCCCCGGGACAGGGGCCGGCACAGATACGCAGTATTTT. Residues: CASSPGTGAGTDTQYF. Supplemented by reference TRBV7-9 and TRBJ2-3, the full variable domain reads DTGVSQNPRHKITKRGQNVTFRCDPISEHNRLYWYRQTLGQGPEFLTYFQNEAQLEKSRLLSDRFSAERPKGSFSTLEIQRTEQGDSAMYLCASSPGTGAGTDTQYFGPGTRLTVL.

V gene TRBV20-1 combines with J gene TRBJ2-3; the D gene is possibly TRBD2 (6 bases). From germline, CDR1 is DFQATT and CDR2 SNEGSKA (reference sequence). This CDR3 region has 14 residues. V lost 4 bases to trimming and J lost 0 bases, with 11 bases between them. The CDR3 here is CSAKVGTSTDTQYF. As DNA, the CDR3 is TGCAGTGCTAAAGTTGGGACTAGCACAGATACGCAGTATTTT.